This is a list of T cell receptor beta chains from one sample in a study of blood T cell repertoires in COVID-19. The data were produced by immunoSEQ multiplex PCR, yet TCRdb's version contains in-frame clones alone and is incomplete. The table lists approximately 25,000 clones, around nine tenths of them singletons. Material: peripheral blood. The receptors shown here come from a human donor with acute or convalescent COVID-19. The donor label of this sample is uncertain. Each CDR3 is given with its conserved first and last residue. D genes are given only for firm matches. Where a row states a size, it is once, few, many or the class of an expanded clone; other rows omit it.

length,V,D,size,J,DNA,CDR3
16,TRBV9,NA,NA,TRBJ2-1,TGTGCCAGCAGCGGGGTTAGGGGGAGATCGAACAATGAGCAGTTCTTC,CASSGVRGRSNNEQFF
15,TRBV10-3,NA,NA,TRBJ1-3,TGTGCCATCAGTGATCTGTCTCCCTCTGGAAACACCATATATTTT,CAISDLSPSGNTIYF
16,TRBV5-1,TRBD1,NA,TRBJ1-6,TGCGCCAGCAGCATATCGACAGGGGACTATAATTCACCCCTCCACTTT,CASSISTGDYNSPLHF
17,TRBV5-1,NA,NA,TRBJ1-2,TGCGCCAGCAGCTTGGGGACTTCCACTTTCAATAACTATGGCTACACCTTC,CASSLGTSTFNNYGYTF
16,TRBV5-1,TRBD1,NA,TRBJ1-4,TGCGCCAGCAGCTTGGGGGGGACAGGTTCCGATGAAAAACTGTTTTTT,CASSLGGTGSDEKLFF
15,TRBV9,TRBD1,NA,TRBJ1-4,TGTGCCAGCAGCGCCTCAGGGGGCATTGGGGAAAAACTGTTTTTT,CASSASGGIGEKLFF
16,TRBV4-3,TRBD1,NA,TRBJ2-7,TGCGCCAGCAGCCAACCACCGGGACAGGGGGCGCAAGAGCAGTACTTC,CASSQPPGQGAQEQYF
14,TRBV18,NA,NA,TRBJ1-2,TGTGCCAGCTCTAATGACAGGTCCTTATGGGGCTACACCTTC,CASSNDRSLWGYTF
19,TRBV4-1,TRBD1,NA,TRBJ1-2,TGCGCCAGCAGCCCTCGAGCGATTGGGACAGCCCACGCCAACTATGGCTACACCTTC,CASSPRAIGTAHANYGYTF
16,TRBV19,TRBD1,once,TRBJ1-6,TGTGCCAGTAGAGGTGAGGGGGCGGTCGCCAATTCACCCCTCCACTTT,CASRGEGAVANSPLHF
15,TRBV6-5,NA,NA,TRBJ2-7,TGTGCCAGCAGCATTGACAGGCTCGGGGCCTACGAGCAGTACTTC,CASSIDRLGAYEQYF
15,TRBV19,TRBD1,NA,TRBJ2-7,TGTGCCAGTAGCGAGACCGGGACAGGGACCTACGAGCAGTACTTC,CASSETGTGTYEQYF
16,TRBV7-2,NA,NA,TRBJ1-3,TGTGCCAGCAGCCTACTAGGACAGAGCTCTGGAAACACCATATATTTT,CASSLLGQSSGNTIYF
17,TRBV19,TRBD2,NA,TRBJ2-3,TGTGCCAGTAGTACCGGGACTAGCGGGATCCCCACAGATACGCAGTATTTT,CASSTGTSGIPTDTQYF
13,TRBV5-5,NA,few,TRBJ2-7,TGTGCCAGCAGCTCCCCGGGACTCTCCGAGCAGTACTTC,CASSSPGLSEQYF
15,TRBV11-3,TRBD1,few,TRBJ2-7,TGTGCCAGCAGCTCGGGGACAGGGTTCCCCTACGAGCAGTACTTC,CASSSGTGFPYEQYF
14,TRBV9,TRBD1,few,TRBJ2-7,TGTGCCAGCAGCAGCCAGACAGGGGTCAACGAGCAGTACTTC,CASSSQTGVNEQYF
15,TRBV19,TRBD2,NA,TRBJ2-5,TGTGCCAGTAGTCGAGGGGGACTAGCGCAAGAGACCCAGTACTTC,CASSRGGLAQETQYF
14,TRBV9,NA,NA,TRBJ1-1,TGTGCCAGCAGCTCTCTTACCGGGGGGACTGAAGCTTTCTTT,CASSSLTGGTEAFF
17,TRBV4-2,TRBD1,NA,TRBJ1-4,TGTGCCAGCAGCCAGGCCGACAGGGGGCCTTTACCCGAAAAACTGTTTTTT,CASSQADRGPLPEKLFF
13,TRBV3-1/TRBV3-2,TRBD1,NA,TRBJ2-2,TGTGCCAGCACCCACAGGGGAACCGGGGAGCTGTTTTTT,CASTHRGTGELFF
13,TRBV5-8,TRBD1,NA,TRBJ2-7,TGTGCCAGCAGCATGTACAGGGGGATGGGGCAGTACTTC,CASSMYRGMGQYF
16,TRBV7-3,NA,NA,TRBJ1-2,TGTGCCAGCAGCTTAGCCCCGCTTGACACTAACTATGGCTACACCTTC,CASSLAPLDTNYGYTF
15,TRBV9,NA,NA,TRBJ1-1,TGTGCCAGCAGCGTAGAAGGGAACGGGGACACTGAAGCTTTCTTT,CASSVEGNGDTEAFF
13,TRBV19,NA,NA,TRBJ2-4,TGTGCCACAGGTATCCTAGCCAAAAACATTCAGTACTTC,CATGILAKNIQYF
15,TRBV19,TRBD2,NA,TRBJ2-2,TGTGCCAGTACCAGGACTAGCGGGAGATCCGGGGAGCTGTTTTTT,CASTRTSGRSGELFF
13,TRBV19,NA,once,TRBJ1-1,TGTGCCAGTGTGCGGGAAAGCAACACTGAAGCTTTCTTT,CASVRESNTEAFF
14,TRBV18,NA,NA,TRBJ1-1,TGTGCCAGCTCACCTCAGGGGAGGGACACTGAAGCTTTCTTT,CASSPQGRDTEAFF
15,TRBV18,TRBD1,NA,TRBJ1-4,TGTGCCAGCTCATCGCCGGGACAGCCTAATGAAAAACTGTTTTTT,CASSSPGQPNEKLFF
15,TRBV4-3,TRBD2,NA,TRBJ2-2,TGCGCCAGCAGCCAAGCGAGACTAGCTGTCGGGGAGCTGTTTTTT,CASSQARLAVGELFF
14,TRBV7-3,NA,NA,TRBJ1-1,TGTGCCAGCAGCTCCCACCCGGGGGACCATGTAGTTTTCTTT,CASSSHPGDHVVFF
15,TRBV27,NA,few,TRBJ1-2,TGTGCCAGCGGGACCGTTCAGGGGCGATACTATGGCTACACCTTC,CASGTVQGRYYGYTF
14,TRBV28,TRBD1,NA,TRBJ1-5,TGTGCCAGCAGGGGACAGGGGGGCAATCAGCCCCAGCATTTT,CASRGQGGNQPQHF
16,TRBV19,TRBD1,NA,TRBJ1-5,TGTGCCAGTAGTAATCCGGGACAGGGGGCCTATCAGCCCCAGCATTTT,CASSNPGQGAYQPQHF
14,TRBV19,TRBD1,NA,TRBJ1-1,TGTGCCAGTAGTCTCAACAGGGGGGGCACTGAAGCTTTCTTT,CASSLNRGGTEAFF
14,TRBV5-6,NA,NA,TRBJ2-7,TGTGCCAGCAGCTCCTGGGGGCCCTCCTACGAGCAGTACTTC,CASSSWGPSYEQYF
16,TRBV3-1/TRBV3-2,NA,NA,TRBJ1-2,TGTGCCAGCAGCCAAGATTTTGGCAGTTCGTCCTATGGCTACACCTTC,CASSQDFGSSSYGYTF
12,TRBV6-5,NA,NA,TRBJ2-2,TGTGCCAGCACTGCGAACACCGGGGAGCTGTTTTTT,CASTANTGELFF
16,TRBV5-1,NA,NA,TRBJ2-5,TGCGCCAGCAGCCGAACGGCTAGCCTCTGGCAAGAGACCCAGTACTTC,CASSRTASLWQETQYF
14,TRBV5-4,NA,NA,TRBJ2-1,TGTGCCAGCAGTAAAGCGATGACCTACAATGAGCAGTTCTTC,CASSKAMTYNEQFF
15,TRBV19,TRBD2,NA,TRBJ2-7,TGTGCCAGTAGTGGGGGACTAGCGGGAACCTACGAGCAGTACTTC,CASSGGLAGTYEQYF
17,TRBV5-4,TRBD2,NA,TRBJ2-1,TGTGCCAGCAGCTTAGGTAGCGGGGTGAGCTCCTACAATGAGCAGTTCTTC,CASSLGSGVSSYNEQFF
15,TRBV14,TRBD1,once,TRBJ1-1,TGTGCCAGCAGCCAAGTCAGGGGGCGCGGCACTGAAGCTTTCTTT,CASSQVRGRGTEAFF
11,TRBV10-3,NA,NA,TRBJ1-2,TGTGCCATCTTCGCTGGGCAGGACTACACCTTC,CAIFAGQDYTF
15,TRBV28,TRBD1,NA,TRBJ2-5,TGTGCCAGCAGCGACAGGGGCCCTCTACGGGAGACCCAGTACTTC,CASSDRGPLRETQYF
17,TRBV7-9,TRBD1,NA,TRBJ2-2,TGTGCCAGCAGCCCGGGACAGGGGACCCCTCTTATCGGGGAGCTGTTTTTT,CASSPGQGTPLIGELFF
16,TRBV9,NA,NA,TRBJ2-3,TGTGCCAGCAGCCAGGGAGGAGGGGACAGCACAGATACGCAGTATTTT,CASSQGGGDSTDTQYF
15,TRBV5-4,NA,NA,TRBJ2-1,TGTGCCAGCAGCTTGGCCCAGGTGGTAGACAATGAGCAGTTCTTC,CASSLAQVVDNEQFF
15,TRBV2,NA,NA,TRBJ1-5,TGTGCCAGCAGTGCTCGGACAACGGGCTCTCAGCCCCAGCATTTT,CASSARTTGSQPQHF
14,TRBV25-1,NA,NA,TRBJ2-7,TGTGCCAGCAGTGAACAGGGTTGGGGATACGAGCAGTACTTC,CASSEQGWGYEQYF
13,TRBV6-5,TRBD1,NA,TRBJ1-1,TGTGCCAGCAGTATACAGGGGTTCACTGAAGCTTTCTTT,CASSIQGFTEAFF
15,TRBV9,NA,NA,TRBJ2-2,TGTGCCAGCAGCGTCGGTCCAGGGAACACCGGGGAGCTGTTTTTT,CASSVGPGNTGELFF
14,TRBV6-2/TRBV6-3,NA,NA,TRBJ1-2,TGTGCCAGCAGTTACTCGAGAGCGAACTATGGCTACACCTTC,CASSYSRANYGYTF